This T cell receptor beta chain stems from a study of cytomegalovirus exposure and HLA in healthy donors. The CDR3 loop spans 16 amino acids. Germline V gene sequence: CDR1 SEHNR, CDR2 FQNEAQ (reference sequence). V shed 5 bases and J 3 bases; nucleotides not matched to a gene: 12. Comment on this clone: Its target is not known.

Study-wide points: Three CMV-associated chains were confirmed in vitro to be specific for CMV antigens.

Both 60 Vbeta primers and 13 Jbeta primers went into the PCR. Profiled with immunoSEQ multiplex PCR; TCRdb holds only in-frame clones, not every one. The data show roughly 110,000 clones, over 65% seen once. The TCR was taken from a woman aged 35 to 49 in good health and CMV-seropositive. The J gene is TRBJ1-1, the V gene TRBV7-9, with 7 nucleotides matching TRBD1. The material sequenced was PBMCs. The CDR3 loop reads CASSGDDQGVDTEAFF. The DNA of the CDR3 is TGTGCCAGCAGCGGAGATGATCAGGGGGTCGACACTGAAGCTTTCTTT.